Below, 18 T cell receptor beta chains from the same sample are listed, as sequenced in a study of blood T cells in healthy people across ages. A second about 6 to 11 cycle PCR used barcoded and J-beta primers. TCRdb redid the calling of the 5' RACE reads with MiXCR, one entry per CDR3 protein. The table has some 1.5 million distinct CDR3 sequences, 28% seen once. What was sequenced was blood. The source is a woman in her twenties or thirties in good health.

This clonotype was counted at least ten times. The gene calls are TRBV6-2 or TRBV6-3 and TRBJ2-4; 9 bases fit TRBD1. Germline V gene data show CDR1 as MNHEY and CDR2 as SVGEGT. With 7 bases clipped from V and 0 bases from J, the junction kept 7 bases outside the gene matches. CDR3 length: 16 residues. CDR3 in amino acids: CASTSGTGIAKNIQYF. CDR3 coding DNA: TGTGCCAGCACCTCCGGGACAGGGATAGCCAAAAACATTCAGTACTTC.

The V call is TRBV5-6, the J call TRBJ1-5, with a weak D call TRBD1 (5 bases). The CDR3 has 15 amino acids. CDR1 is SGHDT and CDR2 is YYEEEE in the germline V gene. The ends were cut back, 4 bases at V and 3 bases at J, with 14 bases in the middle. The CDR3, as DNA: TGTGCCAGCAGCCCGGGACTGAACTTCAATCAGCCCCAGCATTTT. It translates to CASSPGLNFNQPQHF. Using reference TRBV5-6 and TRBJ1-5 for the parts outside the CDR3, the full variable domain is DAGVTQSPTHLIKTRGQQVTLRCSPKSGHDTVSWYQQALGQGPQFIFQYYEEEERQRGNFPDRFSGHQFPNYSSELNVNALLLGDSALYLCASSPGLNFNQPQHFGDGTRLSIL.

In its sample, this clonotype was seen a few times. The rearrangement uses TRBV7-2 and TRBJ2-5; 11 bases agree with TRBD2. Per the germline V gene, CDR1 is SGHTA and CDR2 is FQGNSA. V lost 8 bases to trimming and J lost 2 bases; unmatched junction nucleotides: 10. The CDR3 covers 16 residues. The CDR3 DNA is TGTGCCAGCTGGTACGGGCTAGCGGGAGGTCAAGAGACCCAGTACTTC. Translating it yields CASWYGLAGGQETQYF.

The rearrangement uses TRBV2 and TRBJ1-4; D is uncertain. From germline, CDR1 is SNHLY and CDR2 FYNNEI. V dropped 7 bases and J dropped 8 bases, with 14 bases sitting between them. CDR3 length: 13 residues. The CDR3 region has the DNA TGTGCCAGCATCGACACAGCAAGGGAAAAACTGTTTTTT. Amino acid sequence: CASIDTAREKLFF.

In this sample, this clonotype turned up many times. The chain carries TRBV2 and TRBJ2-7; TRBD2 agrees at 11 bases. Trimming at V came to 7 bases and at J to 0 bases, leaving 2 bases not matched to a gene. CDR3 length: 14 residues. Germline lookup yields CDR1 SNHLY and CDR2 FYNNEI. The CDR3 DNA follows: TGTGCCAGCATCCTAGCGGGGGGCTCCTACGAGCAGTACTTC. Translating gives CASILAGGSYEQYF.

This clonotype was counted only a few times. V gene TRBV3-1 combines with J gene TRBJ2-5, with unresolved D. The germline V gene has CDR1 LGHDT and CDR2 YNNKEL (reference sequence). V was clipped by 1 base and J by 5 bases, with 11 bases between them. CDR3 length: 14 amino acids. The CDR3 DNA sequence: TGTGCCAGCAGCCAAGTGGGAAGCGAGGAGACCCAGTACTTC. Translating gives CASSQVGSEETQYF.

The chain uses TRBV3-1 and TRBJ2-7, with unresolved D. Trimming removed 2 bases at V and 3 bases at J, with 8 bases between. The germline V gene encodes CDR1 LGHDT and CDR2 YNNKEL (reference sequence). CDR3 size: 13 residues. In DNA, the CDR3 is TGTGCCAGCAGCCAATTGGGTAACTACGAGCAGTACTTC. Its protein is CASSQLGNYEQYF.

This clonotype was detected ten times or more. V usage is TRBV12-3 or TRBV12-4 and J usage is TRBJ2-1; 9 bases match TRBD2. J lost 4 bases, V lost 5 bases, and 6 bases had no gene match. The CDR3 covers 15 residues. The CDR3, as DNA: TGTGCCAGCAGTCCCCGTGCGGGAGGGTACAATGAGCAGTTCTTC. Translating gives CASSPRAGGYNEQFF.

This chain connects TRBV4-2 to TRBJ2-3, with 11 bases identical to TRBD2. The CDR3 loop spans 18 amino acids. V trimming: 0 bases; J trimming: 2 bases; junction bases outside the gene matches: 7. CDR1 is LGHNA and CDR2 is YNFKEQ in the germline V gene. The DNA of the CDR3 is TGTGCCAGCAGCCAAGATATGGGACTAGCGGCGGACACAGATACGCAGTATTTT. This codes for CASSQDMGLAADTDTQYF.

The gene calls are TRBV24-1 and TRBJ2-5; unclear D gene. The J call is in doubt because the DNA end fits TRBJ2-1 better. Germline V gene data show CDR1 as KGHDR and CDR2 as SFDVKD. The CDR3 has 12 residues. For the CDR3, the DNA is TGTGCCACCACCAGGTTCCAAGAGACCCAGTTCTTC. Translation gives CATTRFQETQFF.

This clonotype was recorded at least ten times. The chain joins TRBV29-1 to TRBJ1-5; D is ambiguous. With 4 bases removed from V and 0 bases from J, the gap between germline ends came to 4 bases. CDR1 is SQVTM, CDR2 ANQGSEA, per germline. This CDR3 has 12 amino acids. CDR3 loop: CSVGFSNQPQHF. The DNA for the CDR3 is TGCAGCGTTGGTTTTAGCAATCAGCCCCAGCATTTT.

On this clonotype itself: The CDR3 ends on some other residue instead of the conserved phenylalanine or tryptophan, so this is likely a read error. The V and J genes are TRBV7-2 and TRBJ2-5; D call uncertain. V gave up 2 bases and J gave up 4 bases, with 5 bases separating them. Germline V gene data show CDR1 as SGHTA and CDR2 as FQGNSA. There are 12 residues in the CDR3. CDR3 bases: TGTGCCAGCAGCTTATTAGGAGAGACCCAGTACGTC. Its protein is CASSLLGETQYV.

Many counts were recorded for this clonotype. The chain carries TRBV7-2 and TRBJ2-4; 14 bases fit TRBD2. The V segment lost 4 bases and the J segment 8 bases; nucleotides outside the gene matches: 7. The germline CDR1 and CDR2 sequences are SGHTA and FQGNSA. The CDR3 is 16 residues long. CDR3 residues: CASSSGTSGSGDIQYF. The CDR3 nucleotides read TGTGCCAGCAGCTCAGGGACTAGCGGGAGCGGAGACATTCAGTACTTC.

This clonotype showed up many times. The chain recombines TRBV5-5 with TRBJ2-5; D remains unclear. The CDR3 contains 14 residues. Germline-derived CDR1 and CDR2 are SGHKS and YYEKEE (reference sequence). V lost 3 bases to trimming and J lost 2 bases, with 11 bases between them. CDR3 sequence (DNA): TGTGCCAGCAGCTCGTGGACGGATCAAGAGACCCAGTACTTC. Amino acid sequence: CASSSWTDQETQYF.

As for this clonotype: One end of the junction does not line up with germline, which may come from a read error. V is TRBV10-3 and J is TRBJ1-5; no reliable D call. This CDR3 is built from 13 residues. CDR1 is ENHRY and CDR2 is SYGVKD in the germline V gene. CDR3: CVISEVEDQPQHF. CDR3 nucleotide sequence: TGTGTCATCAGTGAGGTAGAGGATCAGCCCCAGCATTTT.

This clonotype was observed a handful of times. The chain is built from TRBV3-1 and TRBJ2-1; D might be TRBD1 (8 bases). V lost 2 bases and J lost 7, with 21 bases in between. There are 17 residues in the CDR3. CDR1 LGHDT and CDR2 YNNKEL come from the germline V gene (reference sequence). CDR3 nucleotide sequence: TGTGCCAGCAGCCAATACAGGGGGGGGGAGGGGGCAAATGAGCAGTTCTTC. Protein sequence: CASSQYRGGEGANEQFF.

CDR3 protein: CASSLITGSVETQYF. CDR3 in DNA: TGTGCCAGCAGTTTAATCACAGGGAGTGTGGAGACCCAGTACTTC. The gene calls are TRBV28 and TRBJ2-5; D possibly corresponds to TRBD1 (6 bases). Germline lookup yields CDR1 MDHEN and CDR2 SYDVKM. This CDR3 is built from 15 residues. With 2 bases removed from V and 5 bases from J, the gap between germline ends came to 15 bases.

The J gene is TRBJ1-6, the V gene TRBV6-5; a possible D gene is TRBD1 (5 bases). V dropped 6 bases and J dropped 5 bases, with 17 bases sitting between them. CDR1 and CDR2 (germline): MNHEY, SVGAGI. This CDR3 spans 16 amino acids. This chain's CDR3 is CASRDLGGGDNSPLHF. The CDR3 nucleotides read TGTGCCAGCAGGGACCTGGGGGGTGGCGATAATTCACCCCTCCACTTT.